The TCR beta chain described here comes from a study of T and B cells in COVID-19 patients (dated by TCRdb to about 2020). About the study as a whole: Using TRB and IGH repertoire sequencing of peripheral blood, the study characterized adaptive immunity in COVID-19 patients who had active infection or had recovered. Over 7.5 million TCR sequences were analysed in a TCR and BCR sequence repository that covered about 40 patients and roughly 69 time points. In the active-infection cohort, about 90% of the roughly 20 patients had comorbidities linked to unfavorable COVID-19 outcome. A recovered cohort was made up of roughly 18 patients contributing 20 to 25 samples, mostly after mild to moderate COVID-19 managed as outpatients. A couple of patients were in both the active and recovered cohorts because samples existed from active disease and from after recovery. Up to about 9 follow-up blood samples were collected per patient, with some samples spanning different disease stages in the same individual. For the repertoire analyses, the comparison was an age-matched reference group of roughly 40 healthy donors who were negative for COVID-19 antibodies. A median age of around 35 years was recorded in the recovered cohort versus roughly 72 years in the active-infection cohort. Critical illness requiring mechanical ventilation or ECMO was present in most of the roughly 20 patients in the active-infection cohort. What the research found in general, with its limitations: The size of the cohort was considered insufficient for assessing HLA contributions to COVID-19 susceptibility or severity. Specific T cell subsets (CD4+/Treg/CD8+) and sorted SARS-CoV-2-responsive or tetramer+ T cells had not yet been sequenced, and these experiments were ongoing. A total of 2,331 exclusive TCR clusters, including some 32 low-pGen clusters, were found in the recovered cohort. In active COVID-19, TRB repertoires were highly clonal, while at recovery, diversity and richness increased above the levels seen in healthy donors. Prospective validation of the reported TCR clusters was stated to be required before clinical use. Blood samples obtained from mildly ill patients during symptoms, as well as early samples obtained from severe cases, were available only in scarce numbers. In patients with COVID-19, the usage of TRBV/TRBJ genes was reported to be strongly skewed.

TCRdb shows the sequencer as Illumina MiSeq. TRB rearrangements were amplified by multiplex PCR with BIOMED2 TRB-A/B primer pools. Illumina-compatible adapters and 7-nucleotide sample barcodes were added to the amplicons in two consecutive PCRs. Phusion HS II polymerase was used for all library PCRs. Amplicons were gel-purified with the NucleoSpin Gel and PCR Clean-up kit, quantified on Qubit, and pooled at around 4 nM. Before Illumina next-generation sequencing, the quality of the amplicon pool was assessed on an Agilent 2100 Bioanalyzer. The study's own analysis went as follows. TRB rearrangements were annotated with MiXCR 3.0.8 using the default MiXCR reference library. Non-productive reads and sequences with fewer than 2 reads were excluded, and each unique CDR3 nucleotide sequence counted as one clone. R 3.5.1 was used to calculate clonality, diversity, richness and V-J gene usage. GLIPH2 was used for TCR clustering by CDR3 similarity, and generation probabilities were calculated by OLGA. GLIPH2 clusters were kept only when the clusters contained at least four unique TCR clonotypes present in at least three individuals. TCRdb trimmed the raw reads at Q25, called clones with MiXCR and kept productive beta chains. When rows share a CDR3 protein, they turn into one entry using the most common DNA and genes. V and J calls and clone size were set by TCRdb, not the authors. In all, the sample holds several thousand distinct CDR3 sequences, and over 25% of those were seen once. In total, the top ten clones hold about 5.5% of the sample.

TRB repertoires were amplified using roughly 220-550 ng of genomic DNA isolated from blood. With respect to this clonotype: The target of this receptor is not known. One base away there is no much larger clone; base qualities are not given.

CDR1 and CDR2 (MNHNY, SVGAGI) derive from the germline V gene (reference sequence). Taken from cysteine to phenylalanine, the CDR3 has 12 residues. Kept here is only the CDR3 DNA, which spans 36 bases and is read in frame from base 1. The V end loses 10 bases and the J end loses 1 base, and a stretch of 8 bases separates them. The sequence joins TRBV6-6 to TRBJ1-5; the D gene is perhaps TRBD1, from 6 matching bases. This TCR was recovered from a human donor who had recovered from COVID-19. Sequenced material: blood. The DNA sequence is as follows: TGTGCCACAGGACAGAGCAATCAGCCCCAGCATTTT. Protein translation: CATGQSNQPQHF.